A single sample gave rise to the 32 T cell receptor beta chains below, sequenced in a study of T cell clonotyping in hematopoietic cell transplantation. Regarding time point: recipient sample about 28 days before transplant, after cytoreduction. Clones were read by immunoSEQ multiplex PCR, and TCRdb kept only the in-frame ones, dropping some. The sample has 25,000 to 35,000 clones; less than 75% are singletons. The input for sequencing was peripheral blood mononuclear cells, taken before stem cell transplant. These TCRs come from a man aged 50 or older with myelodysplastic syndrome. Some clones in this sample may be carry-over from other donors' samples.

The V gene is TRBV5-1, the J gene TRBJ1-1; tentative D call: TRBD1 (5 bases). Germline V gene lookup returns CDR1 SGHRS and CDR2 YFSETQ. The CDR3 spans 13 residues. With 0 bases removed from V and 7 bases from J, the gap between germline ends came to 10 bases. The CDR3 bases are TGCGCCAGCAGCTTGGCCGGGACGGTTGAAGCTTTCTTT. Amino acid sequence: CASSLAGTVEAFF. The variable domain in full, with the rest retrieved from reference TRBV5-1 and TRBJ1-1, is KAGVTQTPRYLIKTRGQQVTLSCSPISGHRSVSWYQQTPGQGLQFLFEYFSETQRNKGNFPGRFSGRQFSNSRSEMNVSTLELGDSALYLCASSLAGTVEAFFGQGTRLTVV.

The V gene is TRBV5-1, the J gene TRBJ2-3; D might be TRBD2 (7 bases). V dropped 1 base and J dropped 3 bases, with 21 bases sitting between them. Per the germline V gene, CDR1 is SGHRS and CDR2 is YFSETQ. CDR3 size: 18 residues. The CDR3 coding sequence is TGCGCCAGCAGCTTGACAAATAGTCGGGGGGCCGTAACAGATACGCAGTATTTT. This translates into CASSLTNSRGAVTDTQYF. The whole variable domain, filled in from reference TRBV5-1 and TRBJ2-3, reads KAGVTQTPRYLIKTRGQQVTLSCSPISGHRSVSWYQQTPGQGLQFLFEYFSETQRNKGNFPGRFSGRQFSNSRSEMNVSTLELGDSALYLCASSLTNSRGAVTDTQYFGPGTRLTVL.

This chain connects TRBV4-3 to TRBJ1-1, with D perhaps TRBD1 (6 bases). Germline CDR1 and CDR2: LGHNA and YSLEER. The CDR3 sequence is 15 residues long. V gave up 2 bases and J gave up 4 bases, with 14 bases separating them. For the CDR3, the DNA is TGCGCCAGCAGCCAATTGAACAGGGAGACCACTGAAGCTTTCTTT. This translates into CASSQLNRETTEAFF.

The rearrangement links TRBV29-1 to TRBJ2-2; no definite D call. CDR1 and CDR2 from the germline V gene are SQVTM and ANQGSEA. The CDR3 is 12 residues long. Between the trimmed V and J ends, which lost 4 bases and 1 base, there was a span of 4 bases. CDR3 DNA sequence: TGCAGCGTTGGAGGGAACACCGGGGAGCTGTTTTTT. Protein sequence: CSVGGNTGELFF.

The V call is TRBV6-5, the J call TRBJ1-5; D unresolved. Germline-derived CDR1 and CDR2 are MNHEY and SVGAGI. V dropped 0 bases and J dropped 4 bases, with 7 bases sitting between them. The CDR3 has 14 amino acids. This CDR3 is CASSYSHGNQPQHF. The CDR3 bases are TGTGCCAGCAGTTACTCCCATGGTAATCAGCCCCAGCATTTT.

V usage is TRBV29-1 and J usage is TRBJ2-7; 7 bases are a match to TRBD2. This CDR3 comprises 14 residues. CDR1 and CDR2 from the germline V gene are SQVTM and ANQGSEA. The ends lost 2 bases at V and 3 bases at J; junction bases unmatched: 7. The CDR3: CSVERAGDRYEQYF. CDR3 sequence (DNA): TGCAGCGTTGAAAGGGCGGGAGACCGCTACGAGCAGTACTTC.

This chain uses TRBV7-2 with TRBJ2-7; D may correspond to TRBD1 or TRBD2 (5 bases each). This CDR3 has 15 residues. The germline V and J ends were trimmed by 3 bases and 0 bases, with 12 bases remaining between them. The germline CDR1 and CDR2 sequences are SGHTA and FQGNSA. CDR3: CASSFGDARSYEQYF. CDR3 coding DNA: TGTGCCAGCAGCTTTGGGGACGCCCGCTCCTACGAGCAGTACTTC.

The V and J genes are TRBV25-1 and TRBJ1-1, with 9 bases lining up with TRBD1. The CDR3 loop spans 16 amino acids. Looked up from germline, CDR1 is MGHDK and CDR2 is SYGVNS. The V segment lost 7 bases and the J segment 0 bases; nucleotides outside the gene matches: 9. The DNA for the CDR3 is TGTGCCAGCATCCAAACAGGGGGCGTCATGAACACTGAAGCTTTCTTT. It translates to CASIQTGGVMNTEAFF.

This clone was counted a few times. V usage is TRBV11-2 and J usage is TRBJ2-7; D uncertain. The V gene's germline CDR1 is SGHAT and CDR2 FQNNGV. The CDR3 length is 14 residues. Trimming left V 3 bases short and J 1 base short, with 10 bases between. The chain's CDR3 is CASSFGVESYEQYF. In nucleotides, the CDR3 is TGTGCCAGCAGCTTTGGAGTGGAATCCTACGAGCAGTACTTC.

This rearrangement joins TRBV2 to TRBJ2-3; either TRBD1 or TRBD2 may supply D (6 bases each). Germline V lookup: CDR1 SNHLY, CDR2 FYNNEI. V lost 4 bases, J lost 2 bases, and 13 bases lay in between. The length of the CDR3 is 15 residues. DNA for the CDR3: TGTGCCAGCAGTGTCTCGGGGGCCTCCACAGATACGCAGTATTTT. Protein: CASSVSGASTDTQYF.

The CDR3 bases are TGTGCCATACGGGACACCCGATCTGGAAACACCATATATTTT. This codes for CAIRDTRSGNTIYF. The J gene is TRBJ1-3, the V gene TRBV10-3, with a possible D match to TRBD1 (6 bases). The CDR3 loop spans 14 amino acids. Trimming took 9 bases from V and 1 from J, leaving 13 bases between them. Per germline, CDR1 ENHRY and CDR2 SYGVKD.

CDR3: CASSPWSSGGAQRYEQYF. The CDR3 DNA reads as TGCGCCAGCAGCCCCTGGAGTAGCGGGGGGGCACAACGCTACGAGCAGTACTTC. V is TRBV5-1 and J is TRBJ2-7; 11 bases are a match to TRBD2. J was trimmed by 3 bases and V by 4 bases; bases with no gene match: 15. CDR3 length equals 18 residues. Germline CDR1 SGHRS, CDR2 YFSETQ.

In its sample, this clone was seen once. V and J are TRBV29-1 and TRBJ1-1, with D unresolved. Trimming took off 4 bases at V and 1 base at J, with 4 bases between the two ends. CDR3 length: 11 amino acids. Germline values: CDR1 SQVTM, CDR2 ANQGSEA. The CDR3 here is CSVVPNTEAFF. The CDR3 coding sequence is TGCAGCGTTGTGCCGAACACTGAAGCTTTCTTT.

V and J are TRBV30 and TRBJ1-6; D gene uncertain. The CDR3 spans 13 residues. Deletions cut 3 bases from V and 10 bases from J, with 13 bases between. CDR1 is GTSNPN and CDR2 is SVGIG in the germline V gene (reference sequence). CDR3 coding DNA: TGTGCCTGGAGCACCGGGCTTGAGTCACCCCTCCACTTT. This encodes CAWSTGLESPLHF.

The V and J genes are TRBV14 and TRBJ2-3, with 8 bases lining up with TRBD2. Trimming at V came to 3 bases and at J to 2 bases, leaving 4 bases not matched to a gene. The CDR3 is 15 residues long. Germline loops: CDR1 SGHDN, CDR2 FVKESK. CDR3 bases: TGTGCCAGCAGCCACCGCGGGAGGACCACAGATACGCAGTATTTT. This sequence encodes CASSHRGRTTDTQYF.

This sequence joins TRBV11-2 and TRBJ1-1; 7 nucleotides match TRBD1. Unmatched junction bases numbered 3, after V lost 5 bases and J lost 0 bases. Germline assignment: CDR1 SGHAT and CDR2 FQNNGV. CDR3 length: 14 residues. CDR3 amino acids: CASSRGGMNTEAFF. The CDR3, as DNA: TGTGCCAGCAGCCGAGGGGGCATGAACACTGAAGCTTTCTTT.

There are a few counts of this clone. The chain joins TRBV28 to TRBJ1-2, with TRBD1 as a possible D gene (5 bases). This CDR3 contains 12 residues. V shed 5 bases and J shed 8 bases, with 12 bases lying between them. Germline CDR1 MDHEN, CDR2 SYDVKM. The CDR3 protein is CASSRREYGYTF. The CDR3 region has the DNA TGTGCCAGCAGTCGCAGGGAATACGGCTACACCTTC.

The DNA for the CDR3 is TGTGCCAGCACTCCAGGGAACACTGAAGCTTTCTTT. Translating gives CASTPGNTEAFF. The chain employs TRBV7-9 and TRBJ1-1, with D hard to call. CDR1 and CDR2 from the germline V gene are SEHNR and FQNEAQ (reference sequence). V lost 7 bases, J lost 1 base, and 7 bases lay in between. This CDR3 contains 12 residues.

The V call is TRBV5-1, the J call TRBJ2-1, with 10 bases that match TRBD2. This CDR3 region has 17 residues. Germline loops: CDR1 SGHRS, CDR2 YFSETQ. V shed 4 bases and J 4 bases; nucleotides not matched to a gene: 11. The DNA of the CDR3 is TGCGCCAGCAGCCTCGGCCAACTAGCGGGATTGTACAATGAGCAGTTCTTC. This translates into CASSLGQLAGLYNEQFF.

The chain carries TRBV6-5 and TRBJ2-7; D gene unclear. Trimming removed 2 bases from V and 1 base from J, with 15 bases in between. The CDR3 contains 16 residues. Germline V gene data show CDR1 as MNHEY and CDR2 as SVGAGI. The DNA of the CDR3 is TGTGCCAGCAGTTACACCCCCCGAGCACCATCCTACGAGCAGTACTTC. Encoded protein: CASSYTPRAPSYEQYF.

Here the CDR3 reads CASSPLPDIINYGYTF. Written as DNA, the CDR3 is TGCGCCAGCAGTCCTCTCCCGGATATAATTAACTATGGCTACACCTTC. The V gene is TRBV23-1, the J gene TRBJ1-2, with D uncertain. TRBV23-1 is an ORF for which the function is uncertain. The CDR3 is made up of 16 amino acids. V lost 4 bases, J lost 1 base, and 16 bases lay in between.

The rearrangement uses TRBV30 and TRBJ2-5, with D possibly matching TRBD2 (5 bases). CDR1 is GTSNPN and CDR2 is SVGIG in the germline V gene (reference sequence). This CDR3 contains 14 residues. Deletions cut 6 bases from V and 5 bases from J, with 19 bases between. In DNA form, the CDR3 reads TGTGCCTGCTTCCCGGGATCCCCCCGGGAGACCCAGTACTTC. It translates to CACFPGSPRETQYF.

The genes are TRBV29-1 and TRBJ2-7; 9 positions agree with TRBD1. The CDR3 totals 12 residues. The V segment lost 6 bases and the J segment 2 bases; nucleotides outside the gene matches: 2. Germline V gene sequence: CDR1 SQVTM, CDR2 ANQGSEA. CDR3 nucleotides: TGCAGCGTACGGACAGGGGCCTACGAGCAGTACTTC. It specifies CSVRTGAYEQYF.

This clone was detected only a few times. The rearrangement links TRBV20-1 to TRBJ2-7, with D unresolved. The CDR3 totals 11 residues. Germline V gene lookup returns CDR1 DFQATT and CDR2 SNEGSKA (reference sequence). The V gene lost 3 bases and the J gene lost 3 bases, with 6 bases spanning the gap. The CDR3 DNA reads TGCAGTGCTAGGGACGGCTACGAGCAGTACTTC. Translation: CSARDGYEQYF.

CDR3 in DNA: TGCAGCGTACCTCGGACAGGTTTGCAAACTGAAGCTTTCTTT. This gives the protein CSVPRTGLQTEAFF. The chain links TRBV29-1 to TRBJ1-1; 7 bases are a match to TRBD1. CDR1 is SQVTM, CDR2 ANQGSEA, per germline. V was clipped by 6 bases and J by 5 bases; unmatched bases: 12. The CDR3 runs 14 residues.

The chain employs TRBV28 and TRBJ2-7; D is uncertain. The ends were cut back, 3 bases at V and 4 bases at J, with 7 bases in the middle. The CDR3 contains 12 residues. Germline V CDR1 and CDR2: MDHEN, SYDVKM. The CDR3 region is CASSFGRYEQYF. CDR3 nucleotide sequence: TGTGCCAGCAGTTTTGGTCGGTACGAGCAGTACTTC.

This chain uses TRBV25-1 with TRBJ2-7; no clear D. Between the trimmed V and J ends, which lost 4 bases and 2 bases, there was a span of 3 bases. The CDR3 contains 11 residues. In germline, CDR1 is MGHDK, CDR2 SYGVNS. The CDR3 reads CASSVAYEQYF. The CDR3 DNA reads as TGTGCCAGCAGTGTTGCCTACGAGCAGTACTTC.

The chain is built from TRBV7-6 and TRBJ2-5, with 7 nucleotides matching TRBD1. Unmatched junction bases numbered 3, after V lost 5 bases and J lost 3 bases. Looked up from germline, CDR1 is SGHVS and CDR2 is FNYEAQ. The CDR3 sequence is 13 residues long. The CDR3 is CASSPGQKETQYF. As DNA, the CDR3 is TGTGCCAGCAGCCCGGGACAGAAAGAGACCCAGTACTTC. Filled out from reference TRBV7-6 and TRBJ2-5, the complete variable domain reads GAGVSQSPRYKVTKRGQDVALRCDPISGHVSLYWYRQALGQGPEFLTYFNYEAQQDKSGLPNDRFSAERPEGSISTLTIQRTEQRDSAMYRCASSPGQKETQYFGPGTRLLVL.

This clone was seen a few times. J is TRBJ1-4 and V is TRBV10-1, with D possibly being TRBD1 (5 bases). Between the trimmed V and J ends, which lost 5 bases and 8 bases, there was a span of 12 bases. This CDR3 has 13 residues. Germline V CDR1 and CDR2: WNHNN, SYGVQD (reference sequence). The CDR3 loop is CASSPGPLEKLFF. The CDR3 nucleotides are TGCGCCAGCAGTCCAGGGCCCTTGGAAAAACTGTTTTTT.

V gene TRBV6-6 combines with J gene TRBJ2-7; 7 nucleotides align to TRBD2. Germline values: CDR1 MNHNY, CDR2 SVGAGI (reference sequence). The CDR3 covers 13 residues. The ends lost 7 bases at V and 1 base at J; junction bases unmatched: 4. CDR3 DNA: TGTGCCAGCACGGGGGGATTGTCCTACGAGCAGTACTTC. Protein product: CASTGGLSYEQYF.

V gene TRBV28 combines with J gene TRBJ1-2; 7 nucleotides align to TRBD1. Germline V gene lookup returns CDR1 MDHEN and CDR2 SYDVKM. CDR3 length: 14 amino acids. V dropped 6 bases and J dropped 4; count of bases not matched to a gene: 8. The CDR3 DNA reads TGTGCCAGCAGCACAGGGGTTACAGGCTATGGCTACACCTTC. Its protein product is CASSTGVTGYGYTF.

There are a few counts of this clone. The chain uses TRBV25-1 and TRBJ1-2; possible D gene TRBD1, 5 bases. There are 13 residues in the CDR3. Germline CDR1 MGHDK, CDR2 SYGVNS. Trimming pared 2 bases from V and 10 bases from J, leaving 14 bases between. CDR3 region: CASSEAGTLDYTF. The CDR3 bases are TGTGCCAGCAGTGAAGCCGGGACTCTTGACTACACCTTC.